Detailed here is one T cell receptor (beta chain). The data stem from a study of CD8+ T cells in alopecia areata. V lost 6 bases, J lost 2 bases, and 10 bases stayed unmatched. CDR3 length: 15 residues. Germline V gene sequence: CDR1 MNHNY, CDR2 SVGAGI (reference sequence). The treatment here: oral pan-JAK inhibitor, 5-10 mg twice daily. Starting from PBMCs, sorting isolated CD4+ and CD8+ T cells. The sequencing template was cDNA reverse transcribed from extracted RNA. Produced via immunoSEQ multiplex PCR; TCRdb's table is partial and in-frame only. Found here are around 290,000 clones, over 45% of them singletons; the top ten hold approximately 1.7%.

The source material was CD4+ T cells sorted from blood, sampled at week 24, from a patient treated with tofacitinib. J is TRBJ2-7 and V is TRBV6-6, with 7 bases aligning to TRBD1. The TCR originated in a human donor with alopecia areata. CDR3 bases: TGTGCCAGCAGCCCCCCAGGGGGAATTACCTACGAGCAGTACTTC. This sequence encodes CASSPPGGITYEQYF.